The source of this T cell receptor (beta chain) is a study of regulatory T cells in long-lasting Graves disease. Time point described: newly diagnosed GD, antithyroid drugs for less than 3 months. There was RNA extracted from PBMCs, and the TCR library was made from it. To make TCR beta libraries, researchers used iRepertoire HTBI primers and Arm-PCR of CDR3 regions. TCRdb redid the calling of the multiplex PCR reads with MiXCR, one entry per CDR3 protein. This table holds a few hundred thousand distinct CDR3 sequences, around 20% found once. The sample consisted of peripheral blood mononuclear cells (PBMCs), taken at new diagnosis, from a patient treated with antithyroid drugs. This TCR was recovered from a female donor with Graves disease.

CDR3 in DNA: TGTGCCACCAGTGATAGGACTAGCGGGGGCACAGATACGCAGTATTTT. Its translation is CATSDRTSGGTDTQYF. This rearrangement joins TRBV24-1 to TRBJ2-3; 12 positions match TRBD2. V trimming: 3 bases; J trimming: 1 base; junction bases outside the gene matches: 1. CDR1 is KGHDR and CDR2 is SFDVKD in the germline V gene. The CDR3 loop spans 16 amino acids.